The rows below give T cell receptor beta chains drawn from one sample of a study of STAT3 mutations in large granular lymphocyte leukemia. The method was immunoSEQ multiplex PCR; TCRdb's version includes in-frame clones alone and lacks a portion of them. The sample yields about 12,000 clones, 88% seen once. Sequencing was performed on PBMCs. The origin of the receptors is a human donor with T large granular lymphocyte leukemia. Some clones in this sample may be carry-over from other donors' samples. CDR3s include the opening cysteine and the closing phenylalanine or tryptophan. A D gene is named only where the DNA matches it firmly. A clone size is listed for some rows: how often the clone was seen (once, few, many), or a class if it is expanded.

v_call,clone_size,j_call,cdr3_length,d_call,cdr3_nt,cdr3_aa
TRBV7-6,once,TRBJ2-1,12,.,TGTGCCAGCAGCTTAGCAGGGTATGAGCAGTTCTTC,CASSLAGYEQFF
TRBV4-1,.,TRBJ2-7,14,TRBD1,TGCGCCAGCAGCGTACAGGGGTCCTCCTACGAGCAGTACTTC,CASSVQGSSYEQYF
TRBV9,.,TRBJ1-1,16,TRBD1,TGTGCCAGCAGCGAGAGAACAGGGGTATCATCCAATGAAGCTTTCTTT,CASSERTGVSSNEAFF
TRBV2,.,TRBJ1-1,13,.,TGTGCCACCGATCCTGGACAGCACACTGAAGCTTTCTTT,CATDPGQHTEAFF
TRBV2,few,TRBJ2-2,15,TRBD1,TGTGCCAGCATTCCGGGACAGGGTCTGAGCGGGGAGCTGTTTTTT,CASIPGQGLSGELFF
TRBV9,.,TRBJ1-1,12,.,TGTGCCAGCAGAGGTCTGAACACTGAAGCTTTCTTT,CASRGLNTEAFF
TRBV9,.,TRBJ2-2,15,.,TGTGCCAGCAGCGTAGGGGGGGCGAGCACCGGGGAGCTGTTTTTT,CASSVGGASTGELFF
TRBV14,.,TRBJ1-2,15,.,TGTGCCAGCAGCACTTCCAGAACGCTAGGCTATGGCTACACCTTC,CASSTSRTLGYGYTF
TRBV2,.,TRBJ2-2,15,TRBD1,TGTGCCAGCAGACTGGACAGGGAGTACACCGGGGAGCTGTTTTTT,CASRLDREYTGELFF
TRBV9,once,TRBJ1-1,15,.,TGTGCCAGCAGCGCACGAAGTACCTCCGGGACAGAAGCTTTCTTT,CASSARSTSGTEAFF
TRBV5-1,.,TRBJ2-2,19,.,TGCGCCAGCAGCTTTACTCCACCAGTGGGAGGACTCCCCACCGGGGAGCTGTTTTTT,CASSFTPPVGGLPTGELFF
TRBV5-1,few,TRBJ1-2,11,.,TGCGCCAGCAGGGGGGAAACAGGGCAACTATTC,CASRGETGQLF
TRBV5-6,few,TRBJ2-2,16,TRBD2,TGTGCCAGCAGAATTGGACTAGCGGGATGGGCCGGGGAGCTGTTTTTT,CASRIGLAGWAGELFF
TRBV12-5,.,TRBJ2-5,16,TRBD2,TGTGCTAGTGGTTTGGTTGATGCGGGAGGGCCGGAGACCCAGTACTTC,CASGLVDAGGPETQYF
TRBV5-1,.,TRBJ2-3,14,.,TGCGCCAGCAGCCCGGAGGGGACAGCAGATACGCAGTATTTT,CASSPEGTADTQYF
TRBV5-4,.,TRBJ2-5,18,TRBD2,TGTGCCAGCAGCTCCGGGACTAGCGGGCAACCGCGTCAAGAGACCCAGTACTTC,CASSSGTSGQPRQETQYF
TRBV18,.,TRBJ1-5,15,.,TGTGCCAGCTCACCGGGCAGGGATAGCAATCAGCCCCAGCATTTT,CASSPGRDSNQPQHF
TRBV7-9,.,TRBJ2-6,12,.,TGTGCAGGGGGGGTTGGGGCCAACGTCCTGACTTTC,CAGGVGANVLTF
TRBV6-6,.,TRBJ2-6,15,.,TGTGCCAGCACCGCAAGAGGGGCTGGGGCCAACGTCCTGACTTTC,CASTARGAGANVLTF
TRBV28,.,TRBJ2-5,18,TRBD2,TGTGCCAGCAGTTTACCCTCGACTAGCGGGGGGCCAGGAGAGACCCAGTACTTC,CASSLPSTSGGPGETQYF
TRBV9,.,TRBJ2-5,16,.,TGTGCCAGCAGCCTCCTGTCCGGGACCTCGGGAGAGACCCAGTACTTC,CASSLLSGTSGETQYF
TRBV28,.,TRBJ1-1,14,TRBD1,TGTGCCAGCAACCAACAGGGGGGGAACACTGAAGCTTTCTTT,CASNQQGGNTEAFF
TRBV4-2,.,TRBJ2-7,12,.,TGTGCCAGCAGCCAAGGACTTCACGAGCAGTACTTC,CASSQGLHEQYF
TRBV28,.,TRBJ1-5,14,.,TGTGCCAGCAGTTTCAGTGCGGTTGATCAGCCCCAGCATTTT,CASSFSAVDQPQHF
TRBV7-2,once,TRBJ1-2,16,.,TGTGCCAGCAGCTTAGATCGGCTGGCAGGGCTCCTTGGCTACACCTTC,CASSLDRLAGLLGYTF
TRBV7-2,.,TRBJ2-1,16,TRBD2,TGTGCCAGCAGCTTAGTGGTCGGGAGGGCATACAATGAGCAGTTCTTC,CASSLVVGRAYNEQFF
TRBV7-9,few,TRBJ2-1,13,.,TGTGCCAGCAGCTTAGGGGTAACCAGTGAGCAGTTCTTC,CASSLGVTSEQFF
TRBV5-1,.,TRBJ2-6,18,.,TGCGCCAGCAGCTTGGAAGCACGGCCCCGTTCTGGGGCCAACGTCCTGACTTTC,CASSLEARPRSGANVLTF
TRBV29-1,.,TRBJ1-1,12,.,TGCAGCGGGGGGGAGGGTTACACTGAAGCTTTCTTT,CSGGEGYTEAFF